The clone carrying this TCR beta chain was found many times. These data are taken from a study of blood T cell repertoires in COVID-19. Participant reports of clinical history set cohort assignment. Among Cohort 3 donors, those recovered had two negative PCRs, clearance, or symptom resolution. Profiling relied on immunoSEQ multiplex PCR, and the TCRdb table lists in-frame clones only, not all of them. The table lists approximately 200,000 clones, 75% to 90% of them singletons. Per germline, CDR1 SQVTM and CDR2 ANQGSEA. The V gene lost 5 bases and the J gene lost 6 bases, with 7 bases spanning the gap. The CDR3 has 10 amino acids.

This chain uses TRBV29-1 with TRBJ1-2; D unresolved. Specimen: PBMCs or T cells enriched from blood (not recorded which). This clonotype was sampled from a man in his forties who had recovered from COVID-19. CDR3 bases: TGCAGCGTTAATCACAATGGCTACACCTTC. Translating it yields CSVNHNGYTF.